This section outlines one TCR beta chain sequence together with its context. Its antigen is not yet known. Qualities for individual bases were not recorded, and no much larger clone is one base off. The sample is drawn from a study of blood T cell repertoires in COVID-19 (dated by TCRdb to between 2020 and 2021). In terms of the full investigation: Samples covering the acute and convalescent phases of COVID-19 were provided by collaborators in the United States, Italy and Spain. The prospective study material was composed of cDNA or gDNA derived from T cells, B-cell-depleted T cells, or PBMCs. Deeply sampled blood TCRbeta repertoires from subjects exposed to, actively infected with, or recovered from COVID-19 were included in the dataset. The repertoires were released in a freely available public database meant as a resource for research on the immune response to SARS-CoV-2. The samples were drawn from two sources: the first 160 participants of the ongoing ImmuneRACE study, and 1,000 to 1,500 subjects contributed by 6 global collaborators. The sample metadata nearly always contained a de-identified subject ID, COVID-19 status, age in years and sex. Where HLA class I and class II types were available, the types were taken from metadata supplied by the sample provider, not from assay-based typing.

From a lookup of the germline V gene (reference sequence), CDR1 and CDR2 are LNHDA and SQIVND. The cysteine opens and the phenylalanine closes a CDR3 of 14 amino acids. Left in the record is the CDR3 DNA by itself, 42 bases read in frame from the first base. Deletion took 6 bases off V and 6 bases off J, with a span of 17 bases between the germline ends. The immunoSEQ Assay, a bias-controlled multiplex PCR, was used to amplify TCRbeta CDR3 regions from genomic DNA. The published analysis was carried out like this. The number of nucleated cells in each sample was estimated by amplification of reference gene primers within the assay. To quantify the absolute abundance of each unique TCRbeta CDR3 rearrangement, sequence reads were collapsed and filtered. Productive Simpson clonality was computed per sample as the square root of Simpson's diversity index over productive rearrangements. TCRdb retrieved this table from immuneACCESS and kept in-frame rearrangements only. Not all clones are present; in checked studies, unresolved V genes account for under half, and no reason is known for the remainder. For V, J and clone size, that table is used; D and trimming come from the DNA. For this sample the table gives about 160,000 clones, of which roughly 80% were detected only once. Around 7% of the sample belongs to the ten largest clones.

Overall study results and their limits: Clinical and demographic metadata were provided uncurated, with the amount varying by source and participant.

Participants in the prospective study were enrolled through a virtual design, were aged about 18 to 90 years, and lived in some 24 United States geographic areas. Cohort assignment in the prospective study relied on participant-reported clinical history from a screening survey and a study questionnaire. Recovered participants in ImmuneRACE Cohort 3 were defined by two consecutive negative NP/OP PCR tests, clearance by a healthcare professional, or resolution of symptoms. Mobile phlebotomists in the prospective study collected whole blood, serum and a nasopharyngeal or oropharyngeal swab from every participant. Additional blood draws and questionnaires over a 2-month period could optionally be provided by prospective study participants. Before DNA extraction, prospective study blood samples were shipped either frozen or at room temperature.

The source is a man aged 50 to 59 who had recovered from COVID-19. The chain couples TRBV19 to TRBJ1-1; the D gene is perhaps TRBD1, from 5 matching bases. Sequencing was performed on PBMCs or T cells enriched from blood (not recorded which). The sequence in DNA is TGTGCCAGTAGCCAGACGAGGGGAGGCCCTGAAGCTTTCTTT. Translated, it reads CASSQTRGGPEAFF.